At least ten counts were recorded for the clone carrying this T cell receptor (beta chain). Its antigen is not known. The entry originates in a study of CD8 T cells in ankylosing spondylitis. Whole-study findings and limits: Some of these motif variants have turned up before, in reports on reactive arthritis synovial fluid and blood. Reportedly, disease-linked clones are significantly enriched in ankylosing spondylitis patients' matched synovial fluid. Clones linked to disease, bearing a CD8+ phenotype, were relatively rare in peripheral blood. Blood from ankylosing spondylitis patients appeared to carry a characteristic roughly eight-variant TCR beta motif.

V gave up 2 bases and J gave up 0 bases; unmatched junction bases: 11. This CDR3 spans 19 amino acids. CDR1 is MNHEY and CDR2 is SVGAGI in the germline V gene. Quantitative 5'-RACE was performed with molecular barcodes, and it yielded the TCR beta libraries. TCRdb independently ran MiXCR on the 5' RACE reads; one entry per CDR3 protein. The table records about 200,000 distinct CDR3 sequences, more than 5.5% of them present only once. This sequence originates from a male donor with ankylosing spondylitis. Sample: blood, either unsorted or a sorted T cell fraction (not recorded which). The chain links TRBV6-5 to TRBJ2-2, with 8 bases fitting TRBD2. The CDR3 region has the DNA TGTGCCAGCAGTTACCCCGCGACTAGCGAACCTGCGAACACCGGGGAGCTGTTTTTT. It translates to CASSYPATSEPANTGELFF.